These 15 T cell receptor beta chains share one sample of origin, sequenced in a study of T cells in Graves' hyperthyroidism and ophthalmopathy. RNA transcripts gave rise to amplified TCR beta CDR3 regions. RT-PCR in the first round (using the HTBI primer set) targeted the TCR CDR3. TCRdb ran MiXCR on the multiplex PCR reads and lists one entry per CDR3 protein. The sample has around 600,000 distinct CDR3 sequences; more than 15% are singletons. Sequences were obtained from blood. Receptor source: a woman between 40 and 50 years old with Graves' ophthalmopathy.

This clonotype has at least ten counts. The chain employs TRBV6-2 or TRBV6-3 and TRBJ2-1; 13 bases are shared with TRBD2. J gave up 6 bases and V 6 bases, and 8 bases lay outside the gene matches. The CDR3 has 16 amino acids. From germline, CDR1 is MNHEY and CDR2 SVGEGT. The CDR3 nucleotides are TGTGCCAGCAGCAAACTAGCGGGAGGGCTGGCCAATGAGCAGTTCTTC. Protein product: CASSKLAGGLANEQFF.

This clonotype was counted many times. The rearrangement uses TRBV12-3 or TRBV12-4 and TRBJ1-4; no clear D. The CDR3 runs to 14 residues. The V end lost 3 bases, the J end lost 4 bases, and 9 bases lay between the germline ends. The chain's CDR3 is CASSLGDVNEKLFF. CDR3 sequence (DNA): TGTGCCAGCAGTTTGGGTGACGTTAATGAAAAACTGTTTTTT.

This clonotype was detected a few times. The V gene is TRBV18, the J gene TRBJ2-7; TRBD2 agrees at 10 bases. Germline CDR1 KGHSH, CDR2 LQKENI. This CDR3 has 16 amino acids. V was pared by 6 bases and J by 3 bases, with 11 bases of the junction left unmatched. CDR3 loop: CASSPALAGVGYEQYF. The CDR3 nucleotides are TGTGCCAGCTCCCCGGCGCTAGCGGGAGTAGGCTACGAGCAGTACTTC.

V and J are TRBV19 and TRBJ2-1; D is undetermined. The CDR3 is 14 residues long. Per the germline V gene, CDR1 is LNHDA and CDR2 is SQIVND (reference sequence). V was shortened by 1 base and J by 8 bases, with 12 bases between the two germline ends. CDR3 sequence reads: CASSIVASTHEQFF. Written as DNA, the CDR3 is TGTGCCAGTAGTATAGTGGCATCTACCCATGAGCAGTTCTTC.

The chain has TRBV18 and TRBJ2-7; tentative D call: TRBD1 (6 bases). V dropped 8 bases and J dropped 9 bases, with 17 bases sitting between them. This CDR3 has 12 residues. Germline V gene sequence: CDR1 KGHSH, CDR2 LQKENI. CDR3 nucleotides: TGTGCCAGCAGCCGGGACACGGGTTGGCAGTACTTC. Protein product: CASSRDTGWQYF.

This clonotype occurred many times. CDR3 coding DNA: TGTGCCAGCAGTCAGCTAGGATCGTGGATCGCGGATACGCAGTATTTT. It translates to CASSQLGSWIADTQYF. The V and J genes are TRBV2 and TRBJ2-3, with unresolved D. The V and J ends lost 5 bases and 6 bases respectively, with 21 bases between them. The CDR3 has 16 residues. Germline CDR1 reads SNHLY; CDR2 reads FYNNEI.

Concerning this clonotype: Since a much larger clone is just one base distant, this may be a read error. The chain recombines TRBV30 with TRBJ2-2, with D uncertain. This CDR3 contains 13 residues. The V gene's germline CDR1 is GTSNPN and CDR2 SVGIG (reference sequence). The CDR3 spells CAWGVVRVGELFF. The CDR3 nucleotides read TGTGCCTGGGGTGTAGTACGTGTCGGGGAGCTGTTTTTT.

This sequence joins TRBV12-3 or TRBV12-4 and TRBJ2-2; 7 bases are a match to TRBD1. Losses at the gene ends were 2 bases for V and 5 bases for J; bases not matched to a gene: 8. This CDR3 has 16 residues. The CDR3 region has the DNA TGTGCCAGCAGTTTAAAGACAGGGCCGAGAACCGGGGAGCTGTTTTTT. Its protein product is CASSLKTGPRTGELFF.

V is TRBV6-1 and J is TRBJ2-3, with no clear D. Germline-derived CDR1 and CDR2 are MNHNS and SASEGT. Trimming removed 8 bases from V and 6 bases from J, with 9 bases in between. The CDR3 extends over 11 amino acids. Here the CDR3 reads CASPGGDTQYF. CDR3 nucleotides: TGTGCCAGCCCGGGTGGGGATACGCAGTATTTT.

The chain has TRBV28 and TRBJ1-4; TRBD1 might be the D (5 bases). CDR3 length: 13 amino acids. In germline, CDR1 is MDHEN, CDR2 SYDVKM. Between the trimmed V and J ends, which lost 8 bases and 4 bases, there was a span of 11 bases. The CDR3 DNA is TGTGCCAGCGGGGCTGGGGTTAATGAAAAACTGTTTTTT. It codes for CASGAGVNEKLFF.

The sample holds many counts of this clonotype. CDR3 DNA: TGTGCCAGCAGTGAAGCGGGGACCCACAGCACAGATACGCAGTATTTT. It translates to CASSEAGTHSTDTQYF. The chain couples TRBV6-1 to TRBJ2-3, with D possibly called TRBD1 or TRBD2 (5 bases each). CDR1 MNHNS and CDR2 SASEGT come from the germline V gene. The CDR3 consists of 16 residues. With 0 bases removed from V and 0 bases from J, the gap between germline ends came to 10 bases.

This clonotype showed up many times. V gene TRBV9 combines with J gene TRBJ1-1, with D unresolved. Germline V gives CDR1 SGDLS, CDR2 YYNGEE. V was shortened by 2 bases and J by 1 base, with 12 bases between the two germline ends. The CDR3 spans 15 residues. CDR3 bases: TGTGCCAGCAGCGTCGGACCCGCCGCGAACACTGAAGCTTTCTTT. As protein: CASSVGPAANTEAFF.

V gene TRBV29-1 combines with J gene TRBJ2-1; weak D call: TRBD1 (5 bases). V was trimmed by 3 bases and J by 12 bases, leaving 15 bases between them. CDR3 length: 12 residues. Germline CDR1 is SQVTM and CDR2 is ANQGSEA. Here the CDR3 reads CSVDLLSRGQFF. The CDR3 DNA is TGCAGCGTTGACCTACTATCTAGGGGGCAGTTCTTC.

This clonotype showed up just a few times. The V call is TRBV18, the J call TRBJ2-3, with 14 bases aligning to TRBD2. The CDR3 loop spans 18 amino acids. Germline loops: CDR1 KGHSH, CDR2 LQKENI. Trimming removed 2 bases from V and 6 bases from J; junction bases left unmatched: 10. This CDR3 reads CASSPTLPGLAGVDTQYF. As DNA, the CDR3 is TGTGCCAGCTCACCAACACTGCCGGGACTAGCGGGAGTCGATACGCAGTATTTT.

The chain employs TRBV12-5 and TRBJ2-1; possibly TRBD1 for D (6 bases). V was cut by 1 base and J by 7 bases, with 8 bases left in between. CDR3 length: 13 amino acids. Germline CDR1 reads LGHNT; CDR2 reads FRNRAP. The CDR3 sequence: CASGLDRVNEQFF. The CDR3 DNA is TGTGCTAGTGGTTTGGACAGGGTGAATGAGCAGTTCTTC.